The 20 T cell receptor beta chains presented below share a single source sample, sequenced in a study of control samples from healthy donors and cancer patients. The repertoire was sequenced with immunoSEQ multiplex PCR; TCRdb's copy has only in-frame clones and lacks some. This sample has 50,000 or so clones, with about 94% found just once. The sample comprised PBMCs. The receptors here all came from a woman aged 50 to 65 with head and neck cancer.

V usage is TRBV6-2 or TRBV6-3 and J usage is TRBJ2-5; D might be TRBD1 (6 bases). V lost 2 bases and J 1 base, leaving 17 bases between the germline ends. The CDR3 extends over 17 amino acids. Germline CDR1 is MNHEY and CDR2 is SVGEGT. The CDR3 DNA sequence: TGTGCCAGCAGTTACAGGGCGAAGGGGGTCTCCCAAGAGACCCAGTACTTC. Its translation: CASSYRAKGVSQETQYF.

The chain couples TRBV19 to TRBJ2-7; 10 bases map to TRBD2. The CDR3 has 13 amino acids. V shed 5 bases, J shed 4 bases, and the junction held 2 bases outside the gene matches. Germline V gene data show CDR1 as LNHDA and CDR2 as SQIVND (reference sequence). CDR3 sequence: CASSQAGGYEQYF. CDR3 DNA: TGTGCCAGTAGTCAAGCGGGGGGGTACGAGCAGTACTTC.

The chain links TRBV6-5 to TRBJ1-1; 8 bases line up with TRBD1. This CDR3 region has 16 residues. Germline CDR1 is MNHEY and CDR2 is SVGAGI. V was clipped by 0 bases and J by 2 bases; unmatched bases: 5. The CDR3: CASSYSGQAQNTEAFF. CDR3 bases: TGTGCCAGCAGTTACTCGGGACAGGCCCAAAACACTGAAGCTTTCTTT.

This clone was counted once. The chain combines TRBV25-1 with TRBJ1-2; no firm D call. Germline assignment: CDR1 MGHDK and CDR2 SYGVNS. The V end was cut by 2 bases, the J end by 2 bases, with 6 bases between. This CDR3 is built from 13 residues. The chain's CDR3 is CASSERLNYGYTF. The CDR3 nucleotides read TGTGCCAGCAGTGAAAGGCTGAACTATGGCTACACCTTC.

Concerning this clone itself: The junction departs from germline at one end; a sequencing error may be responsible. The CDR3 bases are TGCGCTAGCAGCTTGTTGCAGCCTAGCACAGATACGCAGTATTTT. Protein: CASSLLQPSTDTQYF. The rearrangement joins TRBV5-1 to TRBJ2-3; D gene ambiguous. Germline V CDR1 and CDR2: SGHRS, YFSETQ. The CDR3 extends over 15 amino acids.

The rearrangement joins TRBV7-2 to TRBJ1-3, with 7 bases lining up with TRBD1. Germline V gene sequence: CDR1 SGHTA, CDR2 FQGNSA. The CDR3 is 13 residues long. V lost 5 bases, J lost 4 bases, and 2 bases stayed unmatched. The CDR3 spells CASSPTGGNTIYF. The CDR3, as DNA: TGTGCCAGCAGCCCGACAGGGGGAAACACCATATATTTT.

In nucleotides, the CDR3 is TGTGCCATCAGTGAAGGATCCCTGGGGGAAGGAGGAGGTTATACTAACTATGGCTACACCTTC. Amino acid sequence: CAISEGSLGEGGGYTNYGYTF. This chain joins TRBV10-3 and TRBJ1-2; possible D gene TRBD1, 5 bases. Trimming pared 3 bases from V and 0 bases from J, leaving 29 bases between. The germline CDR1 and CDR2 sequences are ENHRY and SYGVKD. The length of the CDR3 is 21 residues.

This chain joins TRBV10-3 and TRBJ2-3; 10 bases line up with TRBD2. Germline loops: CDR1 ENHRY, CDR2 SYGVKD. The CDR3 is 15 amino acids. The V segment lost 4 bases and the J segment 6 bases; nucleotides outside the gene matches: 7. CDR3 in DNA: TGTGCCATCAGTGCGAAGCGGGAGGGCCAGGATACGCAGTATTTT. Translated, it gives CAISAKREGQDTQYF.

The genes are TRBV15 and TRBJ1-5; D is uncertain. The CDR3 runs to 17 residues. Germline V gene data show CDR1 as LNHNV and CDR2 as YYDKDF (reference sequence). V lost 5 bases, J lost 1 base, and 18 bases lay in between. The DNA of the CDR3 is TGTGCCACCAGCTTCCGAGACCACTATGCGAGCAATCAGCCCCAGCATTTT. This gives the protein CATSFRDHYASNQPQHF.

The chain is built from TRBV4-1 and TRBJ2-6; D ambiguous. The CDR3 is made up of 17 amino acids. CDR1 is MGHRA and CDR2 is YSYEKL in the germline V gene. Deletions cut 0 bases from V and 5 bases from J, with 14 bases between. The CDR3 sequence: CASSQEGLGTWANVLTF. The CDR3 DNA follows: TGCGCCAGCAGCCAAGAAGGCCTTGGCACTTGGGCCAACGTCCTGACTTTC.

V and J are TRBV10-3 and TRBJ2-6; D is undetermined. Trimming took off 3 bases at V and 5 bases at J, with 5 bases between the two ends. CDR3 size: 13 residues. CDR1 is ENHRY, CDR2 SYGVKD, per germline. Here the CDR3 reads CAISESRANVLTF. For the CDR3, the DNA is TGTGCCATCAGTGAAAGTAGGGCCAACGTCCTGACTTTC.

This chain connects TRBV6-5 to TRBJ1-1; 11 nucleotides match TRBD1. After removal of 6 bases from V and 6 bases from J, the junction contained 6 bases not matched to a gene. This CDR3 contains 14 residues. Germline-derived CDR1 and CDR2 are MNHEY and SVGAGI. CDR3 region: CASSSGTGGAEAFF. The CDR3 DNA sequence: TGTGCCAGCAGCTCCGGGACAGGGGGGGCTGAAGCTTTCTTT.

V and J are TRBV13 and TRBJ1-2; D is uncertain. The germline V and J ends were trimmed by 1 base and 0 bases, with 9 bases remaining between them. The CDR3 runs 15 residues. CDR1 is PRHDT and CDR2 is FYEKMQ in the germline V gene (reference sequence). CDR3 sequence: CASSLAPQSNYGYTF. The DNA of the CDR3 is TGTGCCAGCAGCTTAGCGCCCCAGTCTAACTATGGCTACACCTTC.

J is TRBJ2-1 and V is TRBV7-9; D not certain. Germline CDR1 is SEHNR and CDR2 is FQNEAQ (reference sequence). The CDR3 consists of 14 residues. Trimming took 5 bases from V and 8 from J, leaving 16 bases between them. The CDR3: CASSLTTSWDEQFF. The CDR3 nucleotides read TGTGCCAGCAGCCTCACAACTTCGTGGGATGAGCAGTTCTTC.

The chain carries TRBV6-5 and TRBJ2-7; TRBD2 aligns across 12 bases. In germline, CDR1 is MNHEY, CDR2 SVGAGI. The CDR3 totals 14 residues. Trimming at V came to 6 bases and at J to 4 bases, leaving 4 bases not matched to a gene. CDR3 coding DNA: TGTGCCAGCAGCCCAACTAGCGGGGGGTACGAGCAGTACTTC. Translated, it gives CASSPTSGGYEQYF.

This chain connects TRBV7-9 to TRBJ1-1, with D possibly matching TRBD1 (6 bases). V gave up 4 bases and J gave up 5 bases, with 17 bases separating them. The CDR3 is made up of 15 amino acids. Germline CDR1 reads SEHNR; CDR2 reads FQNEAQ (reference sequence). In DNA, the CDR3 is TGTGCCAGCAGCTCGCATACCGGGACACCTACTGAAGCTTTCTTT. Residues: CASSSHTGTPTEAFF.

The rearrangement joins TRBV4-2 to TRBJ2-1, with D possibly being TRBD2 (5 bases). V was shortened by 4 bases and J by 7 bases, with 23 bases between the two germline ends. This CDR3 contains 17 residues. CDR1 is LGHNA and CDR2 is YNFKEQ in the germline V gene. CDR3 DNA: TGTGCCAGCAGCCTCAAATCGCGGGCCCCCCCAAAGAATGAGCAGTTCTTC. Amino acid sequence: CASSLKSRAPPKNEQFF.

This rearrangement joins TRBV7-7 to TRBJ2-5, with TRBD2 as a possible D gene (6 bases). From germline, CDR1 is SSHAT and CDR2 FNYEAQ (reference sequence). The CDR3 has 14 residues. V lost 3 bases and J 5 bases, leaving 13 bases between the germline ends. CDR3 bases: TGTGCCAGCAGCTTCGGGCAGGGAGGCGAGACCCAGTACTTC. This encodes CASSFGQGGETQYF.

This rearrangement joins TRBV5-1 to TRBJ1-5, with D maybe TRBD1 (5 bases). V was cut by 3 bases and J by 3 bases, with 10 bases left in between. The CDR3 sequence is 14 residues long. The germline V gene has CDR1 SGHRS and CDR2 YFSETQ. CDR3 residues: CASSSGPYNQPQHF. The CDR3 DNA reads as TGCGCCAGCAGCTCGGGACCGTACAATCAGCCCCAGCATTTT.

The chain joins TRBV28 to TRBJ1-2, with 8 bases fitting TRBD1. The CDR3 contains 12 residues. V was pared by 5 bases and J by 8 bases, with 4 bases of the junction left unmatched. Germline values: CDR1 MDHEN, CDR2 SYDVKM. The CDR3 reads CASSTTGGGYTF. For the CDR3, the DNA is TGTGCCAGCAGTACAACAGGGGGGGGCTACACCTTC.